A selection of T cell receptor beta chains follows, all from one sample in a study of vaccination effects on CD4 cells after COVID-19. Antigens for these TCRs are unknown. Clones were sequenced by immunoSEQ multiplex PCR, and TCRdb holds only the in-frame ones, with some missing. The repertoire consists of 40,000 to 60,000 clones, with approximately 74% occurring once and the leading ten covering roughly 8.6%. This sample comprised CD4+ T cells from PBMCs cultured without peptide, obtained before COVID-19 vaccination. The receptors come from a human donor who had a prior SARS-CoV-2 infection. Both conserved end residues are part of each CDR3. A D gene is named only where the DNA matches it firmly. Clone size, where shown, is once, few, many, or a class for clones that have expanded.

size	length	D	V	J	DNA	CDR3
.	15	.	TRBV2	TRBJ2-3	TGTGCCAGCAGTAAGACTCGGATGCAAACAGATACGCAGTATTTT	CASSKTRMQTDTQYF
.	15	TRBD1	TRBV30	TRBJ2-7	TGTGCCTGGAACTATAAGGACAGGATTACTTACGAGCAGTACTTC	CAWNYKDRITYEQYF
.	13	.	TRBV19	TRBJ1-1	TGTGCCAGTAGTAACAGGGTCTGGACTGAAGCTTTCTTT	CASSNRVWTEAFF
.	12	.	TRBV28	TRBJ1-1	TGTGCCAGCAGTCTGGGGCCCCCCCGGGCTTTCTTT	CASSLGPPRAFF
.	14	.	TRBV2	TRBJ2-3	TGTGCCAGCAAGGGGGGGAGGAGCACAGATACGCAGTATTTT	CASKGGRSTDTQYF
.	15	.	TRBV5-1	TRBJ2-1	TGCGCCAGCAGCTTGGGGGCTGTGGCCTACAATGAGCAGTTCTTC	CASSLGAVAYNEQFF
few	15	.	TRBV11-2	TRBJ1-1	TGTGCCAGCAGCCCCGGGGTCAGACTGAACACTGAAGCTTTCTTT	CASSPGVRLNTEAFF
.	13	TRBD1	TRBV11-1	TRBJ1-6	TGTGCCAGCAGCTCGACAGGGACTTCACCCCTCCACTTT	CASSSTGTSPLHF
.	13	.	TRBV18	TRBJ1-1	TGTGCCAGCTCTGAACACTGGAACACTGAAGCTTTCTTT	CASSEHWNTEAFF
.	16	.	TRBV2	TRBJ1-1	TGTGCCAGCAGGGTCGGATGGGGGGGCATGAACACTGAAGCTTTCTTT	CASRVGWGGMNTEAFF
.	14	.	TRBV15	TRBJ2-1	TGTGCCACCAGCAGAGATCACCCCTACAATGAGCAGTTCTTC	CATSRDHPYNEQFF
.	15	TRBD1	TRBV5-1	TRBJ1-4	TGCGCCAGCAGCGACCCAGGGGGATCGGTTGAAAAACTGTTTTTT	CASSDPGGSVEKLFF
.	18	TRBD1	TRBV3-1/TRBV3-2	TRBJ2-3	TGTGCCAGCAGCCAAGATGCACCGGGACAGGGCCTCACAGATACGCAGTATTTT	CASSQDAPGQGLTDTQYF
.	17	TRBD2	TRBV5-1	TRBJ2-1	TGCGCCAGCAGCTTGGCCCCACTAGCGGGGGTCAACAATGAGCAGTTCTTC	CASSLAPLAGVNNEQFF
.	11	.	TRBV12-3/TRBV12-4	TRBJ1-2	TGTGCCAGCAGTTTAGGGTCAGACTACACCTTC	CASSLGSDYTF
few	15	.	TRBV12-5	TRBJ1-2	TGTGCTAGTGGTTTGGTAAGGGTGTTGACGTCTGGCTACACCTTC	CASGLVRVLTSGYTF
.	15	TRBD2	TRBV7-8	TRBJ2-3	TGTGCCAGCGGAGACGGGGGGATGGGCACAGATACGCAGTATTTT	CASGDGGMGTDTQYF
.	15	TRBD2	TRBV5-4	TRBJ2-3	TGTGCCAGCAGCTCGACTAGCGTTAGCACAGATACGCAGTATTTT	CASSSTSVSTDTQYF
.	17	.	TRBV18	TRBJ2-6	TGTGCCAGCTCACCAGAGGGACCTACCCCCGGGGCCAACGTCCTGACTTTC	CASSPEGPTPGANVLTF
.	16	TRBD2	TRBV4-3	TRBJ2-1	TGCGCCAGCAGCCAAGGGCTAGCGGAACGAGGTGATGAGCAGTTCTTC	CASSQGLAERGDEQFF
.	13	.	TRBV7-9	TRBJ1-4	TGTGCCAGCAGCTTTATCATGGGCGAAAAACTGTTTTTT	CASSFIMGEKLFF
.	11	.	TRBV30	TRBJ2-3	TGTGCCTGGAGTATCACAGATACGCAGTATTTT	CAWSITDTQYF
.	13	.	TRBV2	TRBJ1-3	TGTGCCAGCAGTGAAGACTCTGGAAACACCATATATTTT	CASSEDSGNTIYF
.	15	.	TRBV3-1/TRBV3-2	TRBJ2-2	TGTGCCAGCAGCCATGCGGGTACGAACACCGGGGAGCTGTTTTTT	CASSHAGTNTGELFF
.	15	TRBD1	TRBV28	TRBJ2-7	TGTGCCTCCTACGGGACAGGGGGCCCATCCTACGAGCAGTACTTC	CASYGTGGPSYEQYF
.	13	.	TRBV7-3	TRBJ2-5	TGTGCCAGCAGCCGAACCGGTCGAGAGACCCAGTACTTC	CASSRTGRETQYF
.	14	.	TRBV9	TRBJ1-6	TGTGCCAGCAGCGTAGAACAGAGAAATTCACCCCTCCACTTT	CASSVEQRNSPLHF
.	14	.	TRBV9	TRBJ2-2	TGTGCCAGCAGCGAGATTAGCTCCGGCGGGGAGCTGTTTTTT	CASSEISSGGELFF
once	14	.	TRBV4-2	TRBJ2-3	TGTGCCAGCAGCCAAGATGGGACCCCGGATACGCAGTATTTT	CASSQDGTPDTQYF
.	17	TRBD1	TRBV9	TRBJ1-3	TGTGCCAGCAGCGTAGGCCGACAGGGTGTTGGTGGAAACACCATATATTTT	CASSVGRQGVGGNTIYF
once	14	.	TRBV5-1	TRBJ2-2	TGCGCCAGCAGCTTTGGGGGTGGAACCGGGGAGCTGTTTTTT	CASSFGGGTGELFF
.	16	.	TRBV6-1	TRBJ2-7	TGTGCCAGCAGTGACCTGCGCGGGACTGAAAATTACGAGCAGTACTTC	CASSDLRGTENYEQYF
few	18	TRBD1	TRBV9	TRBJ1-4	TGTGCCAGCAGCGTAGGGACAGGGGAGCTCTATAGAGGCGAAAAACTGTTTTTT	CASSVGTGELYRGEKLFF
.	15	.	TRBV9	TRBJ2-4	TGTGCCAGCAGCGTGGCACCAGCGCCCAAAAACATTCAGTACTTC	CASSVAPAPKNIQYF
.	13	.	TRBV12-3/TRBV12-4	TRBJ2-5	TGTGCCAGCAGTTTTGGAGGAGAAGAGACCCAGTACTTC	CASSFGGEETQYF
.	14	TRBD1	TRBV6-5	TRBJ1-4	TGTGCCAGCAGACGTACAGGGGGCGTTGAAAAACTGTTTTTT	CASRRTGGVEKLFF